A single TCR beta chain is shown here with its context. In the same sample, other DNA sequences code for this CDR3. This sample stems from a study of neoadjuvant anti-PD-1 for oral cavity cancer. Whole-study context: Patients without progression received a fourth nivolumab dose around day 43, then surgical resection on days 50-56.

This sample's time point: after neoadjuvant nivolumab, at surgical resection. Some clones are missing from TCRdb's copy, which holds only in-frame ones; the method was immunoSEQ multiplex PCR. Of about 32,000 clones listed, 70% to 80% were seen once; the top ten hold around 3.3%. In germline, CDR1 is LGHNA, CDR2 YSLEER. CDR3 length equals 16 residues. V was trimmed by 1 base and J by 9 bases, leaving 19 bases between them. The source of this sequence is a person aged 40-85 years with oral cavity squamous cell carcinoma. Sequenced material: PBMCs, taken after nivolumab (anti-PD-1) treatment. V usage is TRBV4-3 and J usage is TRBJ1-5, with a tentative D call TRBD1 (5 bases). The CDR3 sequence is CASSQVLGTGDRPQHF. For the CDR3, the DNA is TGCGCCAGCAGCCAAGTTTTAGGGACGGGGGATAGGCCCCAGCATTTT.